Sequencing of this T cell receptor beta chain was carried out in a study of PD-1 blockade in classical Hodgkin lymphoma. Study-wide background: Patients received nivolumab 3 mg/kg intravenously every 2 weeks.

Points from the study as a whole: Baseline diversity in complete responders resembled that of newly diagnosed patients. Nivolumab initiated under 1 year post-ASCT led to patient exclusion. CD4+ but not CD8+ TCR diversity rose significantly by C4D1.

As for time point: cycle 4 day 1 (C4D1), after about 6 weeks of nivolumab. Every single patient, without exception, relapsed after autologous stem cell transplantation, and brentuximab vedotin exposure varied. Assay: immunoSEQ multiplex PCR; the TCRdb copy retains only in-frame clones and omits some. The sample has tens of thousands of clones, over 75% seen once. About this clone: What it binds is unknown.

Trimming at V came to 3 bases and at J to 9 bases, leaving 5 bases not matched to a gene. Germline V gene data show CDR1 as SQVTM and CDR2 as ANQGSEA. This CDR3 region has 12 residues. The source was peripheral blood mononuclear cells (PBMCs), collected before the fourth cycle of nivolumab. The clonotype originates from a human donor with classical Hodgkin lymphoma. The chain carries TRBV29-1 and TRBJ2-1; 7 nucleotides line up with TRBD1. As DNA, the CDR3 is TGCAGCGTTGATGTAGGGGGCTCTGAGCAGTTCTTC. This gives the protein CSVDVGGSEQFF.